This TCR beta chain was observed in a study of blood T cell repertoires in COVID-19 (TCRdb year 2020). Context from the whole study: The collaborator samples originated in the United States, Italy and Spain and spanned the acute and convalescent phases of COVID-19. The material from the prospective study consisted of cDNA or gDNA derived from T cells, B-cell-depleted T cells, or PBMCs. Deeply sampled blood TCRbeta repertoires from subjects exposed to, actively infected with, or recovered from COVID-19 were included in the dataset. A freely available public database, intended as a resource for researchers studying the immune response to SARS-CoV-2, is where the repertoires were released. Samples were obtained from the ongoing ImmuneRACE study (first 160 participants) and from 1,200 or so subjects provided by 6 global collaborators. The sample metadata nearly always contained a de-identified subject ID, COVID-19 status, age in years and sex. Where HLA class I and class II types were available, the types were taken from metadata supplied by the sample provider, not from assay-based typing. Beyond this particular receptor, the publication reports: The amount of clinical and demographic metadata varied by source and participant and was provided uncurated.

Samples from volunteer blood donors who had recovered from COVID-19 were contributed by a second Seattle source. The collaborating institutions used their own protocols to collect whole blood in K2EDTA tubes. Collaborator samples were shipped for TCRbeta analysis as frozen whole blood, isolated PBMCs, or DNA extracted from either sample type. Including cysteine and phenylalanine, the CDR3 has 16 amino acids. The CDR3 DNA has 48 bases and is translated from base 1. V was cut back by 1 base and J by 0 bases, leaving a gap of 13 bases between them. The germline V gene provides CDR1 SGHDN and CDR2 FVKESK. TCRbeta CDR3 regions were amplified from genomic DNA using the immunoSEQ Assay, a bias-controlled multiplex PCR. Per the authors' processing: The number of nucleated cells in each sample was estimated by amplification of reference gene primers within the assay. To quantify the absolute abundance of each unique TCRbeta CDR3 rearrangement, sequence reads were collapsed and filtered. For each sample, productive Simpson clonality was calculated by taking the square root of Simpson's diversity index across productive rearrangements. This is the immuneACCESS table as TCRdb keeps it, with only in-frame sequences that have V and J called. A part of the clones is gone; compared with another copy, unresolved V genes explain less than half, and the rest is unexplained. The V and J calls and clone size come from that table; D and trimming were worked out from the DNA. The sample yields fewer than 350,000 clones; more than 70% were counted once. The top ten hold around 8% of the sample.

As to this clone: The clone's antigen remains unknown. No clone much larger than this one lies a single base away; base qualities are absent.

The receptor was isolated from a woman aged 50 to 60 who had recovered from COVID-19. This sequence uses TRBV14 and TRBJ2-7; TRBD1 is a possible D gene, resting on 5 matching bases. The sample was peripheral blood. The CDR3 region reads CASSQVRSTASYEQYF. In nucleotides, the sequence is TGTGCCAGCAGCCAAGTTAGGTCGACAGCCTCCTACGAGCAGTACTTC.